The 8 T cell receptor beta chains in this list originate from one sample, sequenced in a study of tumor-infiltrating lymphocytes in primary liver carcinoma. From unsorted bulk tissue weighing roughly 18-31 mg, DNA and RNA were co-extracted. TCR beta cDNA was prepared out of roughly 490 ng total RNA by means of a constant-region primer. TCR beta libraries came from three nested multiplex PCR rounds using slightly modified ARM-PCR. Primers for the first two PCR rounds were TRBV1-TRBV30 forward primers and a C-beta reverse primer (around 10 cycles per round). A single record per CDR3 protein comes from TCRdb applying MiXCR to the multiplex PCR reads. This sample carries 30,000 to 40,000 distinct CDR3 sequences, over 65% of them seen once, and the ten largest clones take about 16%. Input material: liver tumor tissue from sampling region 4. The sample's subset: tumor region T4, right-lateral pole. These receptors came from a man aged 35 to 55 with primary liver carcinoma and hepatitis B virus infection.

A note on this clonotype: The CDR3 carries no conserved terminal phenylalanine or tryptophan, so it likely arises from a read error. This chain joins TRBV29-1 and TRBJ1-1; D ambiguous. The CDR3 extends over 15 amino acids. Germline lookup yields CDR1 SQVTM and CDR2 ANQGSEA. The DNA for the CDR3 is TGCAGCGTTGGATCCGGGTGGGGTGTGAACACTGAGGCTTTCTCT. Encoded protein: CSVGSGWGVNTEAFS.

This clonotype occurred many times. This chain links TRBV20-1 with TRBJ2-1; no clear D gene. This CDR3 is built from 12 residues. The germline V and J ends were trimmed by 3 bases and 7 bases, with 10 bases remaining between them. CDR1 and CDR2 from the germline V gene are DFQATT and SNEGSKA (reference sequence). DNA of the CDR3: TGCAGTGCTAGCAAACTGGGGAATGAGCAGTTCTTC. Amino acids: CSASKLGNEQFF.

Regarding this clonotype: One junction end disagrees with the germline gene, perhaps due to a read error. This rearrangement joins TRBV4-3 to TRBJ2-1, with D unresolved. This CDR3 is 16 amino acids long. Germline CDR1 is LGHNA and CDR2 is YSLEER. The DNA for the CDR3 is TGCGCCAGCAGCCAATTCCCCCCCCCGGCGGATAATGGGCAGCTCTTC. Residues: CASSQFPPPADNGQLF.

About this clonotype: Germline and junction disagree at one end, which may indicate a read error. J is TRBJ2-7 and V is TRBV7-8, with D hard to call. Per germline, CDR1 SGHVS and CDR2 FQNEAQ. CDR3 length: 13 residues. CDR3 sequence: CAGSLSQNYEEYF. The CDR3 DNA reads TGTGCCGGCAGCTTATCCCAGAACTACGAGGAGTACTTC.

The V call is TRBV11-2, the J call TRBJ2-3; the match to TRBD2 covers 14 bases. The length of the CDR3 is 16 residues. Germline V CDR1 and CDR2: SGHAT, FQNNGV. With V trimmed by 4 bases and J by 14 bases, 14 bases remained unmatched. Here the CDR3 DNA reads TGTGCCAGCAGCTCGGGACTAGCGGGAGTGGCAGATATGCTGTATTTT. Protein: CASSSGLAGVADMLYF.

With respect to this clonotype: In this CDR3 the conserved last residue, phenylalanine or tryptophan, is missing, so a read error is likely. The gene calls are TRBV10-2 and TRBJ2-7; no firm D call. The germline V gene has CDR1 WSHSY and CDR2 SAAADI. CDR3 length: 11 residues. The CDR3 DNA sequence: TGCACCAGCCGTCACCTCGGGGAGCAGTACCTC. Translating it yields CTSRHLGEQYL.

Of note for this clonotype: Compared with germline, one end of the junction differs, possibly owing to a read error. This rearrangement joins TRBV28 to TRBJ2-5, with D uncertain. The V gene's germline CDR1 is MDHEN and CDR2 SYDVKM. The CDR3 is 13 amino acids. The CDR3 here is CASSLGTPETQYF. CDR3 coding DNA: TGTGCCAGCAGTTTGGGAACCCCAGAGACGCAGTACTTC.

As concerns this clonotype: At one of its ends the junction is not consistent with the germline gene, which may arise from a read error. This chain links TRBV7-8 with TRBJ2-7; D uncertain. Germline-derived CDR1 and CDR2 are SGHVS and FQNEAQ. There are 13 residues in the CDR3. The CDR3 DNA reads as TGTGCCAGCGGCTTATCGGTTCAGTACAAGCAGTACTTC. Protein: CASGLSVQYKQYF.